This TCR beta chain was captured in a study of blood T cell repertoires in COVID-19. Study-wide context: Acute and convalescent COVID-19 samples came from the United States, Italy and Spain. T cells, B-cell-depleted T cells, or PBMCs provided the cDNA or gDNA that served as material.

Germline V gene lookup returns CDR1 MGHDK and CDR2 SYGVNS. The CDR3 has 15 residues. As regards this clone: The junction does not match germline at one end; this may be a read error.

In the original analysis: Amplification of reference gene primers provided the estimated nucleated cell counts. Measured with immunoSEQ multiplex PCR; TCRdb has only the in-frame clones, and not every one. V and J calls plus clone size are reproduced from that table; the DNA served to infer D and trimming. The sample has about 250,000 clones; more than 75% are singletons. This receptor was obtained from a woman aged 55-69 years who had recovered from COVID-19. The sequencing input was peripheral blood. The chain joins TRBV25-1 to TRBJ1-3, with D maybe TRBD1 (6 bases). CDR3 region: CASSEWGLGGNTIYF. Here the CDR3 DNA reads TGTGCCAGCAGCGAATGGGGGCTCGGGGGAAACACCATATATTTT.